The clone carrying this T cell receptor beta chain was observed many times. The source of the sample is a study of T cells in Graves' hyperthyroidism and ophthalmopathy. RNA transcripts were the template for amplifying TCR beta CDR3 regions. An initial round of RT-PCR targeting the TCR CDR3 relied on the HTBI primer set. MiXCR, run by TCRdb on the multiplex PCR reads, gives a single entry per CDR3 protein. The sample lists under 250,000 distinct CDR3 sequences; approximately 25% were seen once. V was cut by 0 bases and J by 3 bases, with 12 bases left in between. Per the germline V gene, CDR1 is SNHLY and CDR2 is FYNNEI. The CDR3 extends over 15 amino acids.

V is TRBV2 and J is TRBJ2-7; the D gene is possibly TRBD1 (5 bases). The receptor was derived from a woman aged 40 to 50 with Graves' ophthalmopathy. Sequencing was done on a sample of blood. This CDR3 reads CASSEAQGSYYEQYF. CDR3 coding DNA: TGTGCCAGCAGTGAAGCGCAGGGCAGTTACTACGAGCAGTACTTC. Full variable domain (remainder filled in from reference TRBV2 and TRBJ2-7): EPEVTQTPSHQVTQMGQEVILRCVPISNHLYFYWYRQILGQKVEFLVSFYNNEISEKSEIFDDQFSVERPDGSNFTLKIRSTKLEDSAMYFCASSEAQGSYYEQYFGPGTRLTVT.